Listed here is a single T cell receptor (beta chain). CDR1 is MNHNS, CDR2 SASEGT, per germline. Trimming stripped 4 bases from V and 9 bases from J, with 13 bases between. This CDR3 is built from 13 residues. This specimen comes from a study of patients and donors after allogeneic stem cell transplantation. MiXCR, run by TCRdb on the RT-PCR reads, gives a single entry per CDR3 protein. The repertoire holds a few hundred thousand distinct CDR3 sequences, with 14% as singletons. The source is a human donor who was either an allogeneic HSCT recipient or a stem cell or donor lymphocyte infusion donor (not recorded which). It is not recorded whose cells these are; they may come from a transplant donor. Sequenced sample: blood, either unsorted or a sorted T cell fraction (not recorded which). This chain uses TRBV6-1 with TRBJ2-1, with D hard to call. CDR3 in DNA: TGTGCCAGCAGTGGGTTGCGAAAGGGTGAGCAGTTCTTC. It codes for CASSGLRKGEQFF.